The 11 T cell receptor beta chains presented below share a single source sample, sequenced in a study of cytomegalovirus exposure and HLA in healthy donors. A multiplex PCR was run with 60 Vbeta primers and 13 Jbeta primers. The protocol was immunoSEQ multiplex PCR, while the TCRdb copy is restricted to in-frame clones and leaves out a portion. This table has 150,000 to 200,000 clones, roughly 70% appearing once. The sequencing sample was made of PBMCs. The source of these receptors is a girl aged 10-17 years in good health and CMV-seronegative.

The chain combines TRBV29-1 with TRBJ2-1; D gene uncertain. Trimming took off 7 bases at V and 2 bases at J, with 15 bases between the two ends. There are 14 residues in the CDR3. Germline values: CDR1 SQVTM, CDR2 ANQGSEA. In DNA form, the CDR3 reads TGCAGCGCCGAACCAGGTACCCCCTACAATGAGCAGTTCTTC. Amino acid sequence: CSAEPGTPYNEQFF.

The sample holds one count of this clone. The V call is TRBV7-9, the J call TRBJ1-2, with 9 bases matching TRBD1. The germline gives CDR1 SEHNR, CDR2 FQNEAQ (reference sequence). V was pared by 7 bases and J by 7 bases, with 10 bases of the junction left unmatched. This CDR3 is built from 14 residues. The CDR3 DNA reads TGTGCCAGCATCCCCAGGGACAGGGACGCTGGCTACACCTTC. It codes for CASIPRDRDAGYTF.

This clone showed up just a few times. The chain couples TRBV27 to TRBJ2-2, with 7 bases matching TRBD1. The CDR3 spans 14 residues. V trimming: 8 bases; J trimming: 3 bases; junction bases outside the gene matches: 6. Germline V gives CDR1 MNHEY, CDR2 SMNVEV (reference sequence). The CDR3 spells CASGRQGDTGELFF. For the CDR3, the DNA is TGTGCCAGCGGCCGACAGGGCGACACCGGGGAGCTGTTTTTT.

This chain uses TRBV6-1 with TRBJ1-2; D might be TRBD1 (6 bases). The length of the CDR3 is 14 residues. From germline, CDR1 is MNHNS and CDR2 SASEGT. Trimming removed 6 bases from V and 2 bases from J, with 13 bases in between. The CDR3 protein is CASRDRNLNYGYTF. The CDR3 region has the DNA TGTGCCAGCAGAGACAGGAATCTCAACTATGGCTACACCTTC.

This clone has a single count. The V and J genes are TRBV6-5 and TRBJ2-7; 7 bases agree with TRBD1. The ends lost 6 bases at V and 11 bases at J; junction bases unmatched: 10. Germline V gene lookup returns CDR1 MNHEY and CDR2 SVGAGI. This CDR3 has 12 residues. The CDR3: CASSNPGTDKYF. CDR3 sequence (DNA): TGTGCCAGCAGCAATCCCGGGACAGATAAGTACTTC.

The chain is built from TRBV28 and TRBJ1-3, with D possibly being TRBD1 (5 bases). V lost 4 bases and J 7 bases, leaving 20 bases between the germline ends. Per the germline V gene, CDR1 is MDHEN and CDR2 is SYDVKM. The CDR3 covers 16 residues. CDR3 region: CASSSLGGAPLNTIYF. CDR3 nucleotides: TGTGCCAGCAGTTCCCTGGGGGGTGCACCCCTGAACACCATATATTTT. Based on the CDR3 plus reference TRBV28 and TRBJ1-3, the full variable domain is DVKVTQSSRYLVKRTGEKVFLECVQDMDHENMFWYRQDPGLGLRLIYFSYDVKMKEKGDIPEGYSVSREKKERFSLILESASTNQTSMYLCASSSLGGAPLNTIYFGEGSWLTVV.

The J gene is TRBJ2-3, the V gene TRBV5-6; possible D gene TRBD2, 5 bases. Trimming left V 1 base short and J 2 bases short, with 11 bases between. The CDR3 loop spans 15 amino acids. Germline-derived CDR1 and CDR2 are SGHDT and YYEEEE. The CDR3 here is CASSLKSGSTDTQYF. As DNA, the CDR3 is TGTGCCAGCAGCTTGAAAAGCGGATCCACAGATACGCAGTATTTT.

The chain recombines TRBV5-1 with TRBJ1-5; 7 bases are a match to TRBD1. The CDR3 spans 15 residues. The germline V gene has CDR1 SGHRS and CDR2 YFSETQ. The J segment lost 5 bases and the V segment lost 4 bases, leaving 9 bases of the junction unmatched. CDR3 sequence (DNA): TGCGCCAGCAGCCTACGGACAGGACAAGATCAGCCCCAGCATTTT. Its translation: CASSLRTGQDQPQHF.

The chain couples TRBV7-6 to TRBJ2-5; D may be TRBD2 (6 bases). The V end was cut by 3 bases, the J end by 4 bases, with 18 bases between. The V gene's germline CDR1 is SGHVS and CDR2 FNYEAQ. The CDR3 has 16 residues. This chain's CDR3 is CASSLGGGALPETQYF. Here the CDR3 DNA reads TGTGCCAGCAGCTTGGGTGGCGGGGCCTTACCAGAGACCCAGTACTTC.

The chain has TRBV18 and TRBJ2-1, with D tentatively TRBD1 (6 bases). Looked up from germline, CDR1 is KGHSH and CDR2 is LQKENI. The CDR3 is made up of 16 amino acids. V lost 2 bases to trimming and J lost 5 bases, with 16 bases between them. In nucleotides, the CDR3 is TGTGCCAGCTCACCATGGAACAGGGCTTACGACAATGAGCAGTTCTTC. This codes for CASSPWNRAYDNEQFF.

This clone appeared a few times. V and J are TRBV5-1 and TRBJ2-7; D might be TRBD1 (6 bases). CDR1 is SGHRS, CDR2 YFSETQ, per germline. The CDR3 spans 16 residues. V was pared by 4 bases and J by 0 bases, with 17 bases between. The CDR3: CASSRFQQGNSYEQYF. The DNA for the CDR3 is TGCGCCAGCAGCCGCTTCCAACAGGGAAACTCCTACGAGCAGTACTTC.